This TCR beta chain is drawn from a study of siplizumab effects on memory and regulatory T cells. Broader study findings: Relative to controls at around 29%, mappable alloreactive CD4+ clones exhibited a mean Treg-derived proportion of 68.8% with siplizumab. Suppressive activity of Tregs proliferating in siplizumab cultures remained unconfirmed. Phenotypic classification as naive or memory proved unattainable for roughly 75-96% of proliferating CD4+ or CD8+ clones.

The CDR3 has 16 amino acids. Germline assignment: CDR1 SGDLS and CDR2 YYNGEE. The ends were cut back, 0 bases at V and 8 bases at J, with 20 bases in the middle. About this clone: Antigen specificity is unknown.

For every sample, about 10^5 TCR templates were assayed. Repertoires were generated with immunoSEQ multiplex PCR, while TCRdb's copy carries only in-frame clones and drops some. The sample consists of roughly 26,000 clones, around 84% of them appearing once. This clonotype originated in a human donor in good health. The sequencing input was memory CD4+ T cells sorted from blood. The gene calls are TRBV9 and TRBJ1-2; possibly TRBD1 for D (5 bases). The CDR3, as DNA: TGTGCCAGCAGCGTAGAACCGGGGGGTGCCTCTATCGGCTACACCTTC. It encodes CASSVEPGGASIGYTF.